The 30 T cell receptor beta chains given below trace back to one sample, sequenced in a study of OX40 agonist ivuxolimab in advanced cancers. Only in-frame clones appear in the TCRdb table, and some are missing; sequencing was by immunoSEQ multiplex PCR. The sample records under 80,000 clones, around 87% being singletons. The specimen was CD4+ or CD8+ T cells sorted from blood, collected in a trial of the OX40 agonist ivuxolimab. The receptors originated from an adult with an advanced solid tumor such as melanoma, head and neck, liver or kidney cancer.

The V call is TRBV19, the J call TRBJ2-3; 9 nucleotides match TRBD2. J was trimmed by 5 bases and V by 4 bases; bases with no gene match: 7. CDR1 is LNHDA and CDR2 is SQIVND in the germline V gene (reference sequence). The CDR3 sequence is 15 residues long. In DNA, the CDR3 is TGTGCCAGTAGTAACGGCGGGAGGGCCGTAGATACGCAGTATTTT. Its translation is CASSNGGRAVDTQYF. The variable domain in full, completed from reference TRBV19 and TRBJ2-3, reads DGGITQSPKYLFRKEGQNVTLSCEQNLNHDAMYWYRQDPGQGLRLIYYSQIVNDFQKGDIAEGYSVSREKKESFPLTVTSAQKNPTAFYLCASSNGGRAVDTQYFGPGTRLTVL.

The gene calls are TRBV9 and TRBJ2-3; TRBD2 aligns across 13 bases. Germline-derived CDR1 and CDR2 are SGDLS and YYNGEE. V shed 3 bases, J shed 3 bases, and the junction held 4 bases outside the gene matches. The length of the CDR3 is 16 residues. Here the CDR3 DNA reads TGTGCCAGCAGCGAAACTAGCGGGAGGGGTACAGATACGCAGTATTTT. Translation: CASSETSGRGTDTQYF.

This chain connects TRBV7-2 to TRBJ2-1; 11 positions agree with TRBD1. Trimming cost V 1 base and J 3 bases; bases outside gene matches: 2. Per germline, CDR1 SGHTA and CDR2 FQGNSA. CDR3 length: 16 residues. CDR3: CASSLVGTGGYNEQFF. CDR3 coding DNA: TGTGCCAGCAGCTTAGTCGGGACAGGGGGCTACAATGAGCAGTTCTTC.

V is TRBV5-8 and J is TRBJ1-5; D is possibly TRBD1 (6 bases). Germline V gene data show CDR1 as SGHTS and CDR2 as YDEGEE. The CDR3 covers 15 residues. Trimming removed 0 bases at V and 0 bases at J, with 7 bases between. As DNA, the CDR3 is TGTGCCAGCAGCTTGGACAGGGCTAGCAATCAGCCCCAGCATTTT. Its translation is CASSLDRASNQPQHF.

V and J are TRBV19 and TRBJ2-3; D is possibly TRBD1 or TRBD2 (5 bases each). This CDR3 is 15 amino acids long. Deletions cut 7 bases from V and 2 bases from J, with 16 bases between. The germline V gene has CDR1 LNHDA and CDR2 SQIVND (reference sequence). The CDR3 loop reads CASTSRGRVTDTQYF. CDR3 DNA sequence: TGTGCCAGTACCTCCCGGGGCAGGGTCACAGATACGCAGTATTTT. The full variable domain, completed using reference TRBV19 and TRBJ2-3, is DGGITQSPKYLFRKEGQNVTLSCEQNLNHDAMYWYRQDPGQGLRLIYYSQIVNDFQKGDIAEGYSVSREKKESFPLTVTSAQKNPTAFYLCASTSRGRVTDTQYFGPGTRLTVL.

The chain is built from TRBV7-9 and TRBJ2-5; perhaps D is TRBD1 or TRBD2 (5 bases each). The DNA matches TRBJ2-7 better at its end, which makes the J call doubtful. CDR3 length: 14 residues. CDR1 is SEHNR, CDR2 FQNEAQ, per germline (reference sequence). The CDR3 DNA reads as TGTGCCAGCAGCTTTGGGGGTAATGCGTACGAGCAGTACTTC. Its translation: CASSFGGNAYEQYF.

The DNA for the CDR3 is TGTGCCAGCAGTGACCCTAGCACAGATACGCAGTATTTT. This encodes CASSDPSTDTQYF. This rearrangement joins TRBV2 to TRBJ2-3; no clear D gene. The CDR3 spans 13 residues. Trimming took 3 bases from V and 0 from J, leaving 4 bases between them. Germline CDR1 is SNHLY and CDR2 is FYNNEI.

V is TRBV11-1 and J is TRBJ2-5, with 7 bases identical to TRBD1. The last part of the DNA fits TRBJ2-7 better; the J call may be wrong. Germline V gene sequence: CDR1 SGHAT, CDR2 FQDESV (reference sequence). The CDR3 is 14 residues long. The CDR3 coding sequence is TGTGCCAGCAGCTTCCGAGGGGGCACCTACGAGCAGTACTTC. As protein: CASSFRGGTYEQYF.

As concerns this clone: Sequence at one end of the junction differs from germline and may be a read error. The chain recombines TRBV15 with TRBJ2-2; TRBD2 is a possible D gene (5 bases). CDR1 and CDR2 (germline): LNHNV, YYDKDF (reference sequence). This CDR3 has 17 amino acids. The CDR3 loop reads CATSRDCRRPIHRGAVF. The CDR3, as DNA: TGTGCCACCAGCAGAGATTGTAGGCGGCCAATACACCGGGGAGCTGTTTTT. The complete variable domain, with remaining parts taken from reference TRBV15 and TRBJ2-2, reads DAMVIQNPRYQVTQFGKPVTLSCSQTLNHNVMYWYQQKSSQAPKLLFHYYDKDFNNEADTPDNFQSRRPNTSFCFLDIRSPGLGDTAMYLCATSRDCRRPIHRGAVFGEGSRLTVL.

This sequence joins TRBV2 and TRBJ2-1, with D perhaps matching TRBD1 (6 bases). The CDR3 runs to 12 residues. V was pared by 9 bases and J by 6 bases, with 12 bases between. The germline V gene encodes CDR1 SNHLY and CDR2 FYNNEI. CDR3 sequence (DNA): TGTGCCAGGAACAGGGTACGCAATGAGCAGTTCTTC. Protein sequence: CARNRVRNEQFF.

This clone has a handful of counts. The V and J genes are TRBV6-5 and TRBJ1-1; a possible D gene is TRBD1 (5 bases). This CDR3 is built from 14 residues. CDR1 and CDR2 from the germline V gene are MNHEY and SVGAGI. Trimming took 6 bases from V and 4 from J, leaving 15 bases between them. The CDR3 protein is CASRSGAPATEAFF. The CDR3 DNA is TGTGCCAGCAGATCTGGGGCCCCGGCCACTGAAGCTTTCTTT.

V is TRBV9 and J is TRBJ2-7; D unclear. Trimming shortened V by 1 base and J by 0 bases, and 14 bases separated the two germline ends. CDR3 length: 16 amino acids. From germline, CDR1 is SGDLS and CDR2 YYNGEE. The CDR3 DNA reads TGTGCCAGCAGCGTATCCTGGCAGGCTTCCTCCTACGAGCAGTACTTC. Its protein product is CASSVSWQASSYEQYF.

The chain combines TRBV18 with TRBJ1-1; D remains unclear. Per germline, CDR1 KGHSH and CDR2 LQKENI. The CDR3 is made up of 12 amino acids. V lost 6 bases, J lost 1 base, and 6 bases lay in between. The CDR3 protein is CASSPTNTEAFF. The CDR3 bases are TGTGCCAGCTCTCCAACGAACACTGAAGCTTTCTTT.

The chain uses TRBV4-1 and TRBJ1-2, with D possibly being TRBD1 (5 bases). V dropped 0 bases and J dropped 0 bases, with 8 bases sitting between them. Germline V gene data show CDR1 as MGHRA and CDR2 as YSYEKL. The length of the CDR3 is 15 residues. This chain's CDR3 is CASSQDDRANYGYTF. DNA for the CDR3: TGCGCCAGCAGCCAAGACGACAGAGCTAACTATGGCTACACCTTC.

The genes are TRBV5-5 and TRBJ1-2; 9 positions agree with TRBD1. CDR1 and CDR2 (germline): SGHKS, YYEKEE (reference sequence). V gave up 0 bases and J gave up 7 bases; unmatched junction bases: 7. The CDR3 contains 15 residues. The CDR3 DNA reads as TGTGCCAGCAGCTTGGAGCTGGACAGGGGAGGTGGCTACACCTTC. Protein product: CASSLELDRGGGYTF. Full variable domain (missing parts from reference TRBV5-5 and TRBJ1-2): DAGVTQSPTHLIKTRGQQVTLRCSPISGHKSVSWYQQVLGQGPQFIFQYYEKEERGRGNFPDRFSARQFPNYSSELNVNALLLGDSALYLCASSLELDRGGGYTFGSGTRLTVV.

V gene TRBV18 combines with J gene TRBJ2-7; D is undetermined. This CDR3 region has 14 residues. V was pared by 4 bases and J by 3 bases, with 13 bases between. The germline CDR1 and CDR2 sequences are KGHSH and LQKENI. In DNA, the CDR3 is TGTGCCAGCTCACAATCCCGCGGAAACTACGAGCAGTACTTC. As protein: CASSQSRGNYEQYF.

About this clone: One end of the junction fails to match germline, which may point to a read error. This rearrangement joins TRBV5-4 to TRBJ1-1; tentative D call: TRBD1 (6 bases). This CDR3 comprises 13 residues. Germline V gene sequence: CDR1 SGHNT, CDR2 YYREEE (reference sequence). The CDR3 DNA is TGTGCCAGCACCTTGACAGGGAACACTGAAGCTTTCTTT. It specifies CASTLTGNTEAFF. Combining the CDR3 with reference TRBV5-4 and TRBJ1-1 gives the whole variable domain ETGVTQSPTHLIKTRGQQVTLRCSSQSGHNTVSWYQQALGQGPQFIFQYYREEENGRGNFPPRFSGLQFPNYSSELNVNALELDDSALYLCASTLTGNTEAFFGQGTRLTVV.

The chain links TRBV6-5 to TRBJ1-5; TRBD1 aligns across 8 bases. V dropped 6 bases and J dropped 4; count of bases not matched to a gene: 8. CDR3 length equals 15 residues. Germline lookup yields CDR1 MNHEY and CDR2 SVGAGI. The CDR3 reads CASSPRTGWNQPQHF. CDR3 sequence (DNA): TGTGCCAGCAGCCCCCGGACAGGGTGGAATCAGCCCCAGCATTTT.

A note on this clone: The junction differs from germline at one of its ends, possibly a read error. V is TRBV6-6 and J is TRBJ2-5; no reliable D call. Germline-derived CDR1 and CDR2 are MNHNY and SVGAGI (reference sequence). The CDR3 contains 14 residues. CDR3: CASSFPGSQGTQYF. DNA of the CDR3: TGTGCCAGCAGTTTCCCCGGGTCCCAAGGGACCCAGTACTTC.

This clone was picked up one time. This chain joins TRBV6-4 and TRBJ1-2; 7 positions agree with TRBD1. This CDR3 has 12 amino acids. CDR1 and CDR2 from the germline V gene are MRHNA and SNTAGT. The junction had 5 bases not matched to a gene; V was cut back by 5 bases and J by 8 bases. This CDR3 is CASSPTGKGYTF. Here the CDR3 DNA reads TGTGCCAGCAGTCCGACAGGGAAGGGCTACACCTTC.

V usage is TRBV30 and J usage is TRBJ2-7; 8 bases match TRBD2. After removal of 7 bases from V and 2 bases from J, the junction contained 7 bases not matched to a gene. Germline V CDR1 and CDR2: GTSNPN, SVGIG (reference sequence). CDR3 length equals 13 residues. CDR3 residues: CASSSGSTYEQYF. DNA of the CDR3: TGTGCCTCATCTAGCGGGTCCACCTACGAGCAGTACTTC.

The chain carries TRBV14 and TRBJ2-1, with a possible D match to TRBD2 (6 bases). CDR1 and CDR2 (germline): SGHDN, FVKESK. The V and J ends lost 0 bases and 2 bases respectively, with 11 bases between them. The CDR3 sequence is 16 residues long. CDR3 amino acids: CASSQERGGPYNEQFF. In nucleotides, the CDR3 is TGTGCCAGCAGCCAAGAAAGGGGAGGCCCCTACAATGAGCAGTTCTTC. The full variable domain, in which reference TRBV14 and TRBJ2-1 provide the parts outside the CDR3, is EAGVTQFPSHSVIEKGQTVTLRCDPISGHDNLYWYRRVMGKEIKFLLHFVKESKQDESGMPNNRFLAERTGGTYSTLKVQPAELEDSGVYFCASSQERGGPYNEQFFGPGTRLTVL.

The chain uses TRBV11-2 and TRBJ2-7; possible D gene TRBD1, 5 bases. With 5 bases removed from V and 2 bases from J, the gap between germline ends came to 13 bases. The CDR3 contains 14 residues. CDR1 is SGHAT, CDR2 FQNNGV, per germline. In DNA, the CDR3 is TGTGCCAGCAGCGCGATCAGGGCTCCCTACGAGCAGTACTTC. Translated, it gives CASSAIRAPYEQYF.

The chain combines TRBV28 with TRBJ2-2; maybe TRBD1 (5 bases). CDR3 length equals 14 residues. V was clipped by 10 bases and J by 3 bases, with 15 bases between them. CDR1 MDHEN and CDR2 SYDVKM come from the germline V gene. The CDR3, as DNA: TGTGCCACCAAAGGGGCGTTGGACACCGGGGAGCTGTTTTTT. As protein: CATKGALDTGELFF.

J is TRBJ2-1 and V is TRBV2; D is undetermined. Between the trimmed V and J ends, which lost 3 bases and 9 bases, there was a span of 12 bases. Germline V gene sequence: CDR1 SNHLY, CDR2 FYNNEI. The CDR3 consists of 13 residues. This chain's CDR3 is CASSDSPPVEQFF. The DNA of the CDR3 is TGTGCCAGCAGTGACTCCCCTCCAGTTGAGCAGTTCTTC. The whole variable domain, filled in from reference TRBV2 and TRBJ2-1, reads EPEVTQTPSHQVTQMGQEVILRCVPISNHLYFYWYRQILGQKVEFLVSFYNNEISEKSEIFDDQFSVERPDGSNFTLKIRSTKLEDSAMYFCASSDSPPVEQFFGPGTRLTVL.

The CDR3 region is CASNLAAAGNEQFF. In DNA, the CDR3 is TGTGCCAGCAATCTAGCGGCGGCCGGAAATGAGCAGTTCTTC. The chain recombines TRBV2 with TRBJ2-1; 7 bases align to TRBD2. The CDR3 has 14 amino acids. V shed 7 bases, J shed 7 bases, and the junction held 10 bases outside the gene matches. The V gene's germline CDR1 is SNHLY and CDR2 FYNNEI.

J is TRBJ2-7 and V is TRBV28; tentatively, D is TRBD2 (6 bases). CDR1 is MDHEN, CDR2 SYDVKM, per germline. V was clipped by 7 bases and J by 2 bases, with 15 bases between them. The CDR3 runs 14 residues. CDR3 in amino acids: CASTSPGLTYEQYF. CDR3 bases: TGTGCCAGCACCTCCCCGGGACTCACCTACGAGCAGTACTTC.

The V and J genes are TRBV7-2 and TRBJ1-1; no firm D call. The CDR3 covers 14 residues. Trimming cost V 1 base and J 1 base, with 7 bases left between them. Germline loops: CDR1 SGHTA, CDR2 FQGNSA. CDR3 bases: TGTGCCAGCAGCTTAGGCAGGACGAACACTGAAGCTTTCTTT. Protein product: CASSLGRTNTEAFF.

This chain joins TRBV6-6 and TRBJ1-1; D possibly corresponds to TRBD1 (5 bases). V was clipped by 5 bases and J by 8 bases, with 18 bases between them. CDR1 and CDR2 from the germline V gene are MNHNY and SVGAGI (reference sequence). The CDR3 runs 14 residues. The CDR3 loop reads CASSPRGSPLEAFF. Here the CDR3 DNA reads TGTGCCAGCAGTCCCCGGGGCTCCCCCCTGGAAGCTTTCTTT.

CDR3 coding DNA: TGTGCCAGCAGCGTATCGTCCGCCTCTGGAAACACCATATATTTT. This codes for CASSVSSASGNTIYF. The rearrangement joins TRBV9 to TRBJ1-3; D is unclear. From germline, CDR1 is SGDLS and CDR2 YYNGEE. This CDR3 is built from 15 residues. The V and J ends lost 1 base and 0 bases respectively, with 8 bases between them.